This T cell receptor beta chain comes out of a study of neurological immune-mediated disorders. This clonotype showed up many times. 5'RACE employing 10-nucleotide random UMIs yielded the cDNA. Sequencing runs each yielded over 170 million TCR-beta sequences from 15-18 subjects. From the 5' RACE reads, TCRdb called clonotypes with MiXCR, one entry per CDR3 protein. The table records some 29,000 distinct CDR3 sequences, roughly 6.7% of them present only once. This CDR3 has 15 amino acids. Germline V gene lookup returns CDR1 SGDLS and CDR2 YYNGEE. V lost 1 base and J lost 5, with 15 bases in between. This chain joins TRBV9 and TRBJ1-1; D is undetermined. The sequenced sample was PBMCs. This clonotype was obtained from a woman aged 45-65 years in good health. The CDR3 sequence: CASSVFIGVGTEAFF. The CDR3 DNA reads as TGTGCCAGCAGCGTATTTATCGGGGTGGGAACTGAAGCTTTCTTT.